A selection of T cell receptor beta chains follows, all from one sample in a study of blood T cell repertoires in COVID-19. The table came from immunoSEQ multiplex PCR; TCRdb's copy has only in-frame clones and leaves some out. The sample carries tens of thousands of clones, roughly 85% recorded once. Sequencing used peripheral blood. Receptor source: a human donor in a cohort sampled during active COVID-19. Each CDR3 is given without its conserved first and last residue. D genes are given only for firm matches. Clone size is shown for a subset of rows, as once, few, many or a class of expanded clone.

J gene: TRBJ2-1; D gene: -; clone size: -; V gene: TRBV5-1; CDR3 protein: ASSFGDRQVLEEQF
J gene: TRBJ2-3; D gene: TRBD2; clone size: -; V gene: TRBV28; CDR3 protein: ASSFSGEGQDTQY
J gene: TRBJ2-1; D gene: TRBD1; clone size: few; V gene: TRBV7-2; CDR3 protein: AERDSGYNEQF
J gene: TRBJ2-5; D gene: TRBD2; clone size: -; V gene: TRBV5-4; CDR3 protein: ASSLDPSGRETQY
J gene: TRBJ2-2; D gene: TRBD2; clone size: -; V gene: TRBV9; CDR3 protein: ASGSRTSGSPGELF
J gene: TRBJ2-7; D gene: TRBD1; clone size: -; V gene: TRBV28; CDR3 protein: ASSIQGQAYEQY
J gene: TRBJ1-2; D gene: -; clone size: -; V gene: TRBV5-4; CDR3 protein: ASSLETANYGYT
J gene: TRBJ1-6; D gene: TRBD1; clone size: -; V gene: TRBV5-1; CDR3 protein: ASGVGTENSPLH
J gene: TRBJ2-1; D gene: -; clone size: -; V gene: TRBV5-6; CDR3 protein: ASSRRGEPYNEQF
J gene: TRBJ1-5; D gene: -; clone size: once; V gene: TRBV7-9; CDR3 protein: ASSRGQSNQPQH
J gene: TRBJ1-2; D gene: -; clone size: -; V gene: TRBV25-1; CDR3 protein: ASSDWGDYGYT
J gene: TRBJ1-5; D gene: -; clone size: -; V gene: TRBV6-5; CDR3 protein: ASSRSGQPQH
J gene: TRBJ1-1; D gene: -; clone size: -; V gene: TRBV28; CDR3 protein: ASSLTDTEAF
J gene: TRBJ1-2; D gene: TRBD1; clone size: few; V gene: TRBV9; CDR3 protein: ASRGQGSYGYT
J gene: TRBJ1-1; D gene: -; clone size: -; V gene: TRBV11-2; CDR3 protein: ASSLEFTGTEAF
J gene: TRBJ2-7; D gene: -; clone size: -; V gene: TRBV19; CDR3 protein: ASSMATAPYEQY
J gene: TRBJ2-7; D gene: -; clone size: -; V gene: TRBV28; CDR3 protein: ASSLGLKQY